These 18 T cell receptor beta chains originate from one sample sequenced in a study of blood T cell repertoires in COVID-19. Sequencing was performed with immunoSEQ multiplex PCR; in TCRdb, only in-frame clones are kept and a portion is missing. The data show some 250,000 clones, roughly 88% seen once. The sequenced material came from peripheral blood. These receptors all come from a man at least 80 years old with acute or convalescent COVID-19.

This rearrangement joins TRBV5-4 to TRBJ2-1; maybe TRBD2 (6 bases). Trimming left V 0 bases short and J 4 bases short, with 11 bases between. Germline CDR1 reads SGHNT; CDR2 reads YYREEE (reference sequence). CDR3 length: 15 amino acids. The CDR3 nucleotides read TGTGCCAGCAGCTTGGCGGCAGCGGGTTACAATGAGCAGTTCTTC. The encoded protein is CASSLAAAGYNEQFF.

The chain has TRBV6-1 and TRBJ2-1; maybe TRBD1 (6 bases). The germline V gene has CDR1 MNHNS and CDR2 SASEGT. The CDR3 runs 14 residues. Trimming took 3 bases from V and 9 from J, leaving 15 bases between them. As DNA, the CDR3 is TGTGCCAGCAGTGACGCATTACAGGGCGCTGAGCAGTTCTTC. It codes for CASSDALQGAEQFF.

This chain uses TRBV12-3 or TRBV12-4 with TRBJ2-7; perhaps TRBD2 as D (5 bases). The CDR3 contains 13 residues. The V end was cut by 4 bases, the J end by 5 bases, with 12 bases between. The CDR3 here is CASSWSGGHEQYF. CDR3 sequence (DNA): TGTGCCAGCAGTTGGTCCGGCGGGCACGAGCAGTACTTC.

This clone was observed a handful of times. The CDR3, as DNA: TGCGCCAGCAGCTTGGACGTTCAGGAGCCCCAGCATTTT. This sequence encodes CASSLDVQEPQHF. The chain links TRBV5-1 to TRBJ1-5; D gene ambiguous. The V gene lost 0 bases and the J gene lost 8 bases, with 9 bases spanning the gap. Germline CDR1 and CDR2: SGHRS and YFSETQ. The CDR3 consists of 13 residues.

CDR3 coding DNA: TGTGCCAGCAGCTCTACTTCAGGGGGGCCCTACGAGCAGTACTTC. This codes for CASSSTSGGPYEQYF. This chain uses TRBV7-2 with TRBJ2-7; D possibly corresponds to TRBD1 (7 bases). This CDR3 is 15 amino acids long. Between the trimmed V and J ends, which lost 4 bases and 2 bases, there was a span of 15 bases. Germline V gives CDR1 SGHTA, CDR2 FQGNSA.

The chain combines TRBV24-1 with TRBJ2-1; 11 bases are a match to TRBD2. Trimming at V came to 3 bases and at J to 0 bases, leaving 3 bases not matched to a gene. The CDR3 runs to 17 residues. The germline V gene encodes CDR1 KGHDR and CDR2 SFDVKD. CDR3 amino acids: CATSDGLAGGSYNEQFF. CDR3 DNA: TGTGCCACCAGTGATGGCCTAGCGGGGGGCTCCTACAATGAGCAGTTCTTC.

The chain joins TRBV12-3 or TRBV12-4 to TRBJ2-5; D ambiguous. The length of the CDR3 is 12 residues. The V gene lost 3 bases and the J gene lost 5 bases, with 7 bases spanning the gap. This chain's CDR3 is CASSLNRETQYF. Written as DNA, the CDR3 is TGTGCCAGCAGTTTGAATCGGGAGACCCAGTACTTC.

This sequence joins TRBV5-1 and TRBJ1-4; D uncertain. Trimming took 4 bases from V and 3 from J, leaving 10 bases between them. The germline gives CDR1 SGHRS, CDR2 YFSETQ. This CDR3 is built from 14 residues. The CDR3 nucleotides read TGCGCCAGCAGCACCGGAGTACCTAATGAAAAACTGTTTTTT. Protein product: CASSTGVPNEKLFF.

This clone was counted between two and nine times. The rearrangement uses TRBV6-5 and TRBJ2-7; tentative D call: TRBD1 (6 bases). The CDR3 extends over 16 amino acids. CDR1 and CDR2 (germline): MNHEY, SVGAGI. V was cut by 2 bases and J by 5 bases, with 19 bases left in between. CDR3 nucleotides: TGTGCCAGCAGTTACGGGGTGGTCCTTGGACAGAACGAGCAGTACTTC. Translating it yields CASSYGVVLGQNEQYF.

The V gene is TRBV5-1, the J gene TRBJ1-1; TRBD1 agrees at 8 bases. The CDR3 runs 15 residues. In germline, CDR1 is SGHRS, CDR2 YFSETQ. V shed 4 bases, J shed 1 base, and the junction held 6 bases outside the gene matches. The CDR3, as DNA: TGCGCCAGCAGCCGAGGACAGGGAGGGAACACTGAAGCTTTCTTT. This encodes CASSRGQGGNTEAFF.

The genes are TRBV5-1 and TRBJ2-5; D not certain. Germline V CDR1 and CDR2: SGHRS, YFSETQ. Trimming pared 4 bases from V and 5 bases from J, leaving 9 bases between. The CDR3 totals 12 residues. CDR3 sequence: CASSPIRETQYF. CDR3 sequence (DNA): TGCGCCAGCAGCCCTATACGGGAGACCCAGTACTTC.

The chain joins TRBV28 to TRBJ1-6; 10 bases map to TRBD1. CDR1 and CDR2 (germline): MDHEN, SYDVKM. The V gene end was trimmed by 8 bases and the J gene end by 7 bases; junction bases not matched to a gene: 11. The CDR3 runs to 16 residues. CDR3 protein: CASGGLGQGVNSPLHF. In nucleotides, the CDR3 is TGTGCCAGCGGAGGACTCGGACAGGGGGTGAATTCACCCCTCCACTTT.

This rearrangement joins TRBV18 to TRBJ2-4, with D possibly TRBD2 on 6 matching bases. The ends were cut back, 1 base at V and 6 bases at J, with 7 bases in the middle. Germline V gene sequence: CDR1 KGHSH, CDR2 LQKENI. This CDR3 is built from 13 residues. The chain's CDR3 is CASSPQGGNIQYF. The CDR3 DNA follows: TGTGCCAGCTCACCACAGGGAGGAAACATTCAGTACTTC. Together with reference TRBV18 and TRBJ2-4, the CDR3 gives the full variable domain: NAGVMQNPRHLVRRRGQEARLRCSPMKGHSHVYWYRQLPEEGLKFMVYLQKENIIDESGMPKERFSAEFPKEGPSILRIQQVVRGDSAAYFCASSPQGGNIQYFGAGTRLSVL.

This chain uses TRBV19 with TRBJ1-2; D gene unclear. CDR1 LNHDA and CDR2 SQIVND come from the germline V gene (reference sequence). The CDR3 covers 12 residues. Trimming removed 6 bases at V and 8 bases at J, with 13 bases between. This CDR3 reads CASSTDWRGYTF. The DNA of the CDR3 is TGTGCCAGTAGCACGGACTGGAGGGGCTACACCTTC.

V is TRBV19 and J is TRBJ1-5, with D maybe TRBD1 (5 bases). The length of the CDR3 is 14 residues. Looked up from germline, CDR1 is LNHDA and CDR2 is SQIVND (reference sequence). The V end lost 4 bases, the J end lost 4 bases, and 11 bases lay between the germline ends. The CDR3 nucleotides read TGTGCCAGTAGTAGAAGGGCAGGGAATCAGCCCCAGCATTTT. Translating it yields CASSRRAGNQPQHF.

J is TRBJ2-2 and V is TRBV18; 7 bases are shared with TRBD1. From germline, CDR1 is KGHSH and CDR2 LQKENI. After removal of 6 bases from V and 2 bases from J, the junction contained 6 bases not matched to a gene. This CDR3 comprises 15 residues. CDR3: CASSQGTVNTGELFF. CDR3 bases: TGTGCCAGCTCCCAAGGGACAGTAAACACCGGGGAGCTGTTTTTT.

This clone showed up just once. CDR3 DNA: TGTGCCAGCAGTCCGCCGGGCGGGGCCTTTAACTATGGCTACACCTTC. Translating it yields CASSPPGGAFNYGYTF. The chain links TRBV28 to TRBJ1-2; TRBD1 is a possible D gene (5 bases). Between the trimmed V and J ends, which lost 5 bases and 1 base, there was a span of 17 bases. The V gene's germline CDR1 is MDHEN and CDR2 SYDVKM. The CDR3 loop spans 16 amino acids.

This chain uses TRBV5-5 with TRBJ1-3; 8 nucleotides align to TRBD1. Germline CDR1 reads SGHKS; CDR2 reads YYEKEE (reference sequence). The CDR3 has 16 amino acids. V shed 0 bases, J shed 2 bases, and the junction held 4 bases outside the gene matches. CDR3 in DNA: TGTGCCAGCAGCTTGGGGACAGGGTCGGCTGGAAACACCATATATTTT. It translates to CASSLGTGSAGNTIYF.